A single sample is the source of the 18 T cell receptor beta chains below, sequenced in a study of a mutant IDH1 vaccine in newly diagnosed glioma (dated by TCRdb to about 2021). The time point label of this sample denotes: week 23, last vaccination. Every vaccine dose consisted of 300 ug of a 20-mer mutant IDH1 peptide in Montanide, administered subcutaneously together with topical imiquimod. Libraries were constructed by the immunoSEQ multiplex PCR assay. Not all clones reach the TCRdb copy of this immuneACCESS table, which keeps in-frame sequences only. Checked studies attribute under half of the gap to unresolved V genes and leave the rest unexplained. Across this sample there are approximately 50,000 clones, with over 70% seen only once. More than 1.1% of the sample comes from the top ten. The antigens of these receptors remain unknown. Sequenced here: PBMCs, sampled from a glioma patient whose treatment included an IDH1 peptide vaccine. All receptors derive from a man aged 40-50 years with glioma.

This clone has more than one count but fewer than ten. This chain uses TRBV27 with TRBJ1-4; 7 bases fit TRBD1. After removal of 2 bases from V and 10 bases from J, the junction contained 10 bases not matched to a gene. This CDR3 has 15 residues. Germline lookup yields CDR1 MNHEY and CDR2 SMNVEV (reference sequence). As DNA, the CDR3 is TGTGCCAGCAGTTTACAGCAGGGGGGGGTTGGAAAACTGTTTTTT. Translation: CASSLQQGGVGKLFF.

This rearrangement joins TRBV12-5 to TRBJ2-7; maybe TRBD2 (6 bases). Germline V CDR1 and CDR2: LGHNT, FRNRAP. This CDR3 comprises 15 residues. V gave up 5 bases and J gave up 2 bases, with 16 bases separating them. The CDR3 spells CASGGGSGVPYEQYF. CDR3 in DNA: TGTGCTAGTGGTGGGGGGTCGGGGGTTCCCTACGAGCAGTACTTC.

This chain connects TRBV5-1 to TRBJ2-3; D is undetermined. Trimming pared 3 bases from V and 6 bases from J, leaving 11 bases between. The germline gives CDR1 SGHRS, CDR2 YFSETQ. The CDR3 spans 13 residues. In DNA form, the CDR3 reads TGCGCCAGCAGCTCCAGACGCCTCGATACGCAGTATTTT. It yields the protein CASSSRRLDTQYF.

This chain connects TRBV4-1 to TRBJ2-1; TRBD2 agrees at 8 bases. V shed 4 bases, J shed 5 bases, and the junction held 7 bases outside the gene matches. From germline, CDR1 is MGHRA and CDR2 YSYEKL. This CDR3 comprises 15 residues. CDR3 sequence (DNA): TGCGCCAGCAGCCGGGGAGCGGGAGCCAACAATGAGCAGTTCTTC. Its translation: CASSRGAGANNEQFF.

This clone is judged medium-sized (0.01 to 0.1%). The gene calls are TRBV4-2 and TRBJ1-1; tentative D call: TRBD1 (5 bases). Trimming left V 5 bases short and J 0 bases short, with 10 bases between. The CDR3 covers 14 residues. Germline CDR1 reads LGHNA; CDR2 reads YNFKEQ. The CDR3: CASSSRTLNTEAFF. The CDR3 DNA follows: TGTGCCAGCAGCTCCCGGACACTGAACACTGAAGCTTTCTTT.

The CDR3 DNA sequence: TGTGCCAGTAGTACATACTCCGGGACAGGGGGCGAGCAGTACTTC. Residues: CASSTYSGTGGEQYF. V usage is TRBV19 and J usage is TRBJ2-7; 11 nucleotides align to TRBD1. The ends lost 4 bases at V and 6 bases at J; junction bases unmatched: 8. Germline CDR1 reads LNHDA; CDR2 reads SQIVND (reference sequence). This CDR3 contains 15 residues.

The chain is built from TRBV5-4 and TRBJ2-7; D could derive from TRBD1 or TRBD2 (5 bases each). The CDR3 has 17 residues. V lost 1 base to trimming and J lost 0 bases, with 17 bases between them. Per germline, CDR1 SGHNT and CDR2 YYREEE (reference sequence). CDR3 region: CASSLWGSGVSSYEQYF. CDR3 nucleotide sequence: TGTGCCAGCAGCTTGTGGGGGAGTGGAGTGAGCTCCTACGAGCAGTACTTC.

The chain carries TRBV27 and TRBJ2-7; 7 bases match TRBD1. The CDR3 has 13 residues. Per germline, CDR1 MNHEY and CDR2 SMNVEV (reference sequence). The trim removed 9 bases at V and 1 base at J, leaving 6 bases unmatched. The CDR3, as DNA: TGTGCCAGTCGGGGACAGCCATCCTACGAGCAGTACTTC. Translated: CASRGQPSYEQYF.

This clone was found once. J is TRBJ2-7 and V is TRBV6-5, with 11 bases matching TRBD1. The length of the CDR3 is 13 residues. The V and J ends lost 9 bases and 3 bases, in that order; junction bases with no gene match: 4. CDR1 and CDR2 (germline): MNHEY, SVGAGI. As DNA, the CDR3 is TGTGCCAGTACGGACAGGGGGCACTACGAGCAGTACTTC. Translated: CASTDRGHYEQYF.

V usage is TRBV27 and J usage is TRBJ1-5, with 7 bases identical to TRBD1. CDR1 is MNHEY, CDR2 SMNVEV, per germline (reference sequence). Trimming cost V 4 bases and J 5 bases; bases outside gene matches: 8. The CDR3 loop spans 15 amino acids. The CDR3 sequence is CASSSGGLRDQPQHF. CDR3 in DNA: TGTGCCAGCAGTTCAGGGGGGTTAAGGGATCAGCCCCAGCATTTT.

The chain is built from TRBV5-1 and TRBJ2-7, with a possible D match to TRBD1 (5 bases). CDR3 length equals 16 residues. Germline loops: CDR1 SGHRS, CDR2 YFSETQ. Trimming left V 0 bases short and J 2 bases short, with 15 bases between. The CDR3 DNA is TGCGCCAGCAGCTTGGGAGCAGGGTCGGAAACCTACGAGCAGTACTTC. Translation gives CASSLGAGSETYEQYF.

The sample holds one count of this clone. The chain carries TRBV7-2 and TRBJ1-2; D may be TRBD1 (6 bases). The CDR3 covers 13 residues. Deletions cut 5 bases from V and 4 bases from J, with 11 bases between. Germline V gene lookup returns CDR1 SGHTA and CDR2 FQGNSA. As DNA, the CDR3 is TGTGCCAGCAGCCTATTGGACAGCTATGGCTACACCTTC. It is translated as CASSLLDSYGYTF.

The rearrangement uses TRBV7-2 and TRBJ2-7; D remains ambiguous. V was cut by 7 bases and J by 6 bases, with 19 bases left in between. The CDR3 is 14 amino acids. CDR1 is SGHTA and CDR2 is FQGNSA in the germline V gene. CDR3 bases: TGTGCCAGCAACAGACTCCCCGGGTACGGCGAGCAGTACTTC. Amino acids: CASNRLPGYGEQYF.

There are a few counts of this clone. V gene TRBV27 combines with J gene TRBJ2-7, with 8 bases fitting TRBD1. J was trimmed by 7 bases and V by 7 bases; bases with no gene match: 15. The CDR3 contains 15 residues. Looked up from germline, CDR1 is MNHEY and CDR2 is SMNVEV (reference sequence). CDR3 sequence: CASIRRYRGTGEQYF. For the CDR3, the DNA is TGTGCCAGCATTCGGCGGTACAGGGGGACGGGAGAGCAGTACTTC.

For the CDR3, the DNA is TGCGCCAGCAGCCAAGTTCCTAGCGGGGAGAGGGGGCAGTACTTC. Its translation is CASSQVPSGERGQYF. This chain joins TRBV4-3 and TRBJ2-7; TRBD2 agrees at 9 bases. CDR3 size: 15 residues. V was pared by 1 base and J by 9 bases, with 10 bases of the junction left unmatched. CDR1 and CDR2 from the germline V gene are LGHNA and YSLEER.

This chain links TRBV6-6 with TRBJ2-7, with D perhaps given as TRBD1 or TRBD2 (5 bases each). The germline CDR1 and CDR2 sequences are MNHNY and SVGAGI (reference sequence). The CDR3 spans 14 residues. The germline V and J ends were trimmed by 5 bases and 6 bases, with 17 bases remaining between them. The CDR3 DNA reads TGTGCCAGCAGTATGGGACCCAGGGTGGGCGAGCAGTACTTC. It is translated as CASSMGPRVGEQYF.

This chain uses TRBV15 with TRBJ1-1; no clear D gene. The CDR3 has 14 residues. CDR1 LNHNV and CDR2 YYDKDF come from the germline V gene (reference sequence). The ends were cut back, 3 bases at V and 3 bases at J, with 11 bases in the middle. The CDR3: CATSSLKDHTEAFF. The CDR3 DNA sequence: TGTGCCACCAGCAGCCTGAAGGATCACACTGAAGCTTTCTTT.

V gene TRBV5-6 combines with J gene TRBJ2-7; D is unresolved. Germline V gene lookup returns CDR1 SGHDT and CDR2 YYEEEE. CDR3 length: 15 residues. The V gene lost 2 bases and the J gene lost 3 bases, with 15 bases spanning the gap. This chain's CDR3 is CASSFLTRPDYEQYF. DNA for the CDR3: TGTGCCAGCAGCTTTTTGACAAGGCCGGACTACGAGCAGTACTTC.